This T cell receptor beta chain was obtained from a study of OX40 agonist ivuxolimab in advanced cancers. Across the whole study: Patients took ivuxolimab, an agonistic anti-OX40 (CD134) antibody. Patients received ivuxolimab, an intravenous treatment, every 2 weeks at 0.01 to 10 mg/kg. Study-wide points: The CD4+ and CD8+ T cells in the blood had expanded clonally by week 6 at 0.1 to 3.0 mg/kg.

The V segment lost 3 bases and the J segment 4 bases; nucleotides outside the gene matches: 8. The V gene's germline CDR1 is SGDLS and CDR2 YYNGEE. This CDR3 contains 15 residues. Assay used: immunoSEQ multiplex PCR; TCRdb lists only in-frame clones, some missing. The repertoire holds fewer than 120,000 clones, with approximately 89% as singletons. Baseline, cycle 4 day 1, and cycle 7 day 1 were the blood sampling points. As for this clone: Its antigen is not identified.

This sequence originates from an adult with an advanced solid tumor such as melanoma, head and neck, liver or kidney cancer. The input for sequencing was CD4+ or CD8+ T cells sorted from blood, taken in a trial of the OX40 agonist ivuxolimab. The chain is built from TRBV9 and TRBJ2-3; TRBD1 aligns across 7 bases. CDR3 sequence: CASSASTGNADTQYF. CDR3 sequence (DNA): TGTGCCAGCAGCGCCTCGACAGGGAACGCAGATACGCAGTATTTT.